The clone carrying this T cell receptor beta chain came up once. This CDR3 is 15 amino acids long. Per the germline V gene, CDR1 is SGHDT and CDR2 is YYEEEE. Trimming cost V 0 bases and J 4 bases; bases outside gene matches: 3. Method: immunoSEQ multiplex PCR; TCRdb's copy keeps in-frame clones and lacks some. The sample lists about 63,000 clones, 79% seen once, with 25% to 35% in the top ten. This sample was taken from a study of blood T cell repertoires in COVID-19. The chain combines TRBV5-6 with TRBJ2-1; 8 positions agree with TRBD2. The receptor comes from a human donor in a cohort sampled during active COVID-19. Sequencing was done on a sample of peripheral blood. Here the CDR3 reads CASSLVGLGYNEQFF. CDR3 DNA sequence: TGTGCCAGCAGCTTGGTGGGACTAGGGTACAATGAGCAGTTCTTC.